This T cell receptor beta chain was recorded in a study of PD-1 blockade in classical Hodgkin lymphoma. Overall study results and limits: Patients excluded were those beginning nivolumab under 1 year after ASCT.

Indicated time point: cycle 4 day 1 (C4D1), after 5 to 7 weeks of nivolumab. Every patient relapsed after autologous stem cell transplantation, and brentuximab vedotin exposure varied. In regard to this clone: The antigen remains undetermined.

Generated by immunoSEQ multiplex PCR, the TCRdb table keeps only in-frame clones and is missing some. The repertoire consists of approximately 44,000 clones, with 60% to 75% occurring once and the leading ten covering about 3.1%. Germline V gene sequence: CDR1 MDHEN, CDR2 SYDVKM. This CDR3 has 12 amino acids. V lost 7 bases, J lost 3 bases, and 7 bases lay in between. The rearrangement joins TRBV28 to TRBJ2-1; D gene ambiguous. This sample comprised peripheral blood mononuclear cells (PBMCs), obtained before the fourth cycle of nivolumab. The TCR was taken from a human donor with classical Hodgkin lymphoma. This chain's CDR3 is CASTPGYNEQFF. The CDR3 DNA reads as TGTGCCAGCACCCCAGGCTACAATGAGCAGTTCTTC.